This T cell receptor beta chain was identified in a study of blood T cell repertoires in COVID-19. The table came from immunoSEQ multiplex PCR; TCRdb's copy has only in-frame clones and leaves some out. Among some 340,000 clones, less than 85% were seen once, and the ten largest hold approximately 3.6%. The CDR3 length is 13 residues. Germline CDR1 reads WNHNN; CDR2 reads SYGVQD (reference sequence). Trimming stripped 6 bases from V and 3 bases from J, with 10 bases between. The TCR was taken from a woman aged 18-35 years with acute or convalescent COVID-19. The chain employs TRBV10-1 and TRBJ2-3, with TRBD2 as a possible D gene (6 bases). The sample comprised peripheral blood. The DNA for the CDR3 is TGCGCCAGCAGCGGAGGGCCAACAGATACGCAGTATTTT. As protein: CASSGGPTDTQYF.